This T cell receptor (beta chain) comes out of a study of blood T cell repertoires in COVID-19. Study details: Samples came from the United States, Italy and Spain, spanning acute and convalescent COVID-19. Sources were T cells, B-cell-depleted T cells, or PBMCs; the material itself was cDNA or gDNA.

Source study methods: Using reference gene primer amplification, nucleated cell counts were estimated. Sequencing was performed with immunoSEQ multiplex PCR; in TCRdb, only in-frame clones are kept and a portion is missing. The V and J calls and clone size come from that table; D and trimming were worked out from the DNA. Of tens of thousands of clones listed, 82% are singletons. Germline V CDR1 and CDR2: MDHEN, SYDVKM. This CDR3 has 13 residues. V lost 9 bases, J lost 12 bases, and 20 bases lay in between. The clonotype originates from a human donor in a cohort sampled during active COVID-19. The source material was peripheral blood. The J gene is TRBJ1-4, the V gene TRBV28; D perhaps matches TRBD1 (5 bases). CDR3 sequence reads: CASYRPSALELFF. The CDR3 region has the DNA TGTGCCAGTTACAGGCCGTCGGCTTTGGAACTGTTTTTT.